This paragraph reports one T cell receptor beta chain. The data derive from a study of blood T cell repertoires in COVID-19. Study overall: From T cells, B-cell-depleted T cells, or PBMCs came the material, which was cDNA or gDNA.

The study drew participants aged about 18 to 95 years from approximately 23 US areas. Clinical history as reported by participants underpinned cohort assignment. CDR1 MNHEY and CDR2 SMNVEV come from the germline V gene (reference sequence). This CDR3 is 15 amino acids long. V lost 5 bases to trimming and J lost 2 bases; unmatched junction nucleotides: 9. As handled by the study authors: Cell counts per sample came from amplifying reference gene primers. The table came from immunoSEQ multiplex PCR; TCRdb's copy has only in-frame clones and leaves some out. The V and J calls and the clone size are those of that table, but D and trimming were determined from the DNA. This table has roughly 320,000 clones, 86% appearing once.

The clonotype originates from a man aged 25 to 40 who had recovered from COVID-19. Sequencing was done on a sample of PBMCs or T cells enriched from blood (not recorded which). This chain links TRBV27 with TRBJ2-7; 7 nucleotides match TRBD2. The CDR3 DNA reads TGTGCCAGCAGTCTTAGCGGGCGGGCCCCCTACGAGCAGTACTTC. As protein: CASSLSGRAPYEQYF.